One and the same sample provided the 24 T cell receptor beta chains below, sequenced in a study of tumor and adjacent non-tumor tissue in lung cancer. A modified ARM-PCR protocol with three rounds of nested PCR amplified TCRbeta. TCRdb itself ran the multiplex PCR reads through MiXCR, one entry per CDR3 protein. The sample lists about 93,000 distinct CDR3 sequences, about 67% occurring once. The template was RNA from unsorted bulk tissue. Specimen: lung tumor tissue. These receptors originate from a man aged 60 to 69 with non-small cell lung cancer.

As for this clonotype: This may arise from a read error, as a much more abundant clone is one base away. This chain links TRBV11-2 with TRBJ2-5; D remains unclear. The CDR3 has 14 amino acids. Germline V gives CDR1 SGHAT, CDR2 FQNNGV. V gave up 8 bases and J gave up 5 bases, with 18 bases separating them. CDR3 DNA: TGTGCCAGCGGCTCCGACGGAGCTTGGGAGACCCAGTACTTC. Translation gives CASGSDGAWETQYF.

A note on this clonotype: This may stem from a read error, because a much larger clone lies one nucleotide away. The chain uses TRBV18 and TRBJ2-5, with no clear D. The CDR3 is 14 residues long. Germline assignment: CDR1 KGHSH and CDR2 LQKENI. CDR3 sequence: CASSPRVSEETQNF. The CDR3 DNA sequence: TGTGCCAGCTCACCACGGGTTTCGGAAGAGACCCAGAACTTC.

This clonotype has a count of ten or more. The rearrangement links TRBV5-5 to TRBJ1-2; D is ambiguous. This CDR3 contains 13 residues. CDR1 and CDR2 (germline): SGHKS, YYEKEE (reference sequence). Trimming cost V 5 bases and J 2 bases, with 10 bases left between them. The CDR3 reads CASRVTLNYGYTF. The CDR3 coding sequence is TGTGCCAGCAGAGTGACACTCAACTATGGCTACACCTTC.

Regarding this clonotype: The junction and the germline gene differ at one end; a read error may be behind it. V gene TRBV15 combines with J gene TRBJ2-1; 12 nucleotides align to TRBD2. The CDR3 consists of 19 residues. CDR1 and CDR2 from the germline V gene are LNHNV and YYDKDF (reference sequence). The CDR3 region is CDTSRDLVTSGSEYNEQFF. DNA of the CDR3: TGTGACACCAGCAGAGATCTCGTGACTAGCGGGAGCGAGTACAATGAGCAGTTCTTC.

The CDR3 DNA is TGTGCCATCAGTGAGTCGAACAGCGGGGGGGCCGGTGAGCAGTTCTTC. Translating it yields CAISESNSGGAGEQFF. The chain recombines TRBV10-3 with TRBJ2-1; 10 bases are shared with TRBD2. With V trimmed by 0 bases and J by 9 bases, 8 bases remained unmatched. The CDR3 covers 16 residues. Germline V CDR1 and CDR2: ENHRY, SYGVKD.

The chain couples TRBV11-2 to TRBJ2-4, with 7 positions matching TRBD1. CDR1 and CDR2 from the germline V gene are SGHAT and FQNNGV. The CDR3 sequence is 14 residues long. The ends lost 0 bases at V and 7 bases at J; junction bases unmatched: 3. CDR3 residues: CASSLETGVNIQYF. The CDR3 DNA sequence: TGTGCCAGCAGCTTAGAAACAGGGGTGAACATTCAGTACTTC.

Turning to this clonotype: This may be a read error, as it is one base from a much larger clone. The rearrangement joins TRBV28 to TRBJ1-5, with unresolved D. The CDR3 runs 13 residues. V was clipped by 8 bases and J by 6 bases, with 14 bases between them. The germline V gene encodes CDR1 MDHEN and CDR2 SYDVKM. CDR3 in DNA: TGTGCCAGCGACCCGAGGGTAGGTCAGCCCCAGCATTTT. Its protein is CASDPRVGQPQHF.

Comments on this clonotype: Compared with germline, one end of the junction differs, possibly owing to a read error. This chain uses TRBV5-4 with TRBJ2-1; a weak D match, TRBD1 (6 bases). Germline-derived CDR1 and CDR2 are SGHNT and YYREEE (reference sequence). The CDR3 is 13 residues long. This CDR3 reads CVSSLARGHEQFF. DNA of the CDR3: TGTGTCAGCAGCTTGGCCAGGGGCCATGAGCAGTTCTTC.

As regards this clonotype: Just one base apart from a much larger clone, this may be a read error. The conserved closing phenylalanine or tryptophan is absent in this CDR3, likely reflecting a read error. V and J are TRBV5-4 and TRBJ2-6; D unresolved. Germline CDR1 is SGHNT and CDR2 is YYREEE (reference sequence). The CDR3 runs to 16 residues. Trimming pared 3 bases from V and 0 bases from J, leaving 10 bases between. In DNA, the CDR3 is TGTGCCAGCAGCTGGAATAGCATCTCTGGGGCCAACGTCCTGACTTCC. It encodes CASSWNSISGANVLTS.

In regard to this clonotype: Germline is not matched at one junction end, which may reflect a read error. The J gene is TRBJ2-7, the V gene TRBV29-1; D gene unclear. The CDR3 length is 12 residues. Germline assignment: CDR1 SQVTM and CDR2 ANQGSEA. CDR3 region: CSFATEPYGQYF. In DNA form, the CDR3 reads TGCAGCTTTGCTACAGAGCCATACGGGCAGTACTTC.

The chain employs TRBV6-4 and TRBJ2-3; TRBD2 matches 15 bases. V was pared by 7 bases and J by 6 bases, with 8 bases of the junction left unmatched. The CDR3 is made up of 16 amino acids. The germline gives CDR1 MRHNA, CDR2 SNTAGT. CDR3 sequence: CASTTGLAGGRDTQYF. The CDR3 bases are TGTGCCAGCACCACGGGACTAGCGGGAGGTCGGGATACGCAGTATTTT.

To note about this clonotype: This may be a read error: a much more frequent sequence differs by one nucleotide. Lacking the conserved final phenylalanine or tryptophan, this CDR3 likely reflects a read error. CDR3 in DNA: TGTGCCAGCAGCCCAGACAGGGTGTGGTCCTACGAGCAGTACATC. This encodes CASSPDRVWSYEQYI. This sequence joins TRBV7-9 and TRBJ2-7, with 7 positions matching TRBD1. The CDR3 runs to 15 residues. From germline, CDR1 is SEHNR and CDR2 FQNEAQ (reference sequence). Trimming at V came to 5 bases and at J to 1 base, leaving 8 bases not matched to a gene.

This clonotype showed up just once. Possible read error: a much larger clone is one base away. The chain links TRBV5-1 to TRBJ2-2; D gene unclear. This CDR3 spans 14 amino acids. CDR1 SGHRS and CDR2 YFSETQ come from the germline V gene. This CDR3 reads CVSSSGRPTGELFF. DNA for the CDR3: TGCGTCAGCAGCTCCGGGCGGCCAACCGGGGAGCTGTTTTTT.

On this clonotype: An end of the junction differs from the germline gene, which may be a read error. The genes are TRBV10-1 and TRBJ2-2; a weak D match, TRBD2 (5 bases). Per the germline V gene, CDR1 is WNHNN and CDR2 is SYGVQD (reference sequence). The CDR3 is 14 residues long. The chain's CDR3 is CVSSGETITRELFF. CDR3 nucleotide sequence: TGCGTCAGCAGTGGGGAGACTATCACCAGGGAGCTGTTTTTT.

The chain has TRBV5-1 and TRBJ2-1, with TRBD2 identical over 7 bases. CDR3 length: 17 amino acids. Germline-derived CDR1 and CDR2 are SGHRS and YFSETQ. With 0 bases clipped from V and 5 bases from J, the junction kept 11 bases outside the gene matches. CDR3 sequence (DNA): TGCGCCAGCAGCTTGGCCGCACGGGGGGAACTTAACAATGAGCAGTTCTTC. Its translation is CASSLAARGELNNEQFF.

With respect to this clonotype: The junction and the germline gene differ at one end; a read error may be behind it. J is TRBJ2-1 and V is TRBV29-1; perhaps TRBD2 as D (5 bases). This CDR3 contains 15 residues. Germline V gives CDR1 SQVTM, CDR2 ANQGSEA. The CDR3 here is CRVEGSHNSYNAQFF. DNA of the CDR3: TGCAGAGTTGAGGGTAGTCACAACTCCTATAATGCACAGTTCTTC.

As for this clonotype: This could be a read error, since a much larger clone is one nucleotide away. V gene TRBV7-8 combines with J gene TRBJ2-1; maybe TRBD2 (6 bases). CDR1 and CDR2 from the germline V gene are SGHVS and FQNEAQ. Deletions cut 4 bases from V and 13 bases from J, with 14 bases between. The CDR3 is 12 amino acids. This CDR3 reads CASSSSGGNQFF. In DNA form, the CDR3 reads TGTGCCAGCAGCTCGTCAGGAGGGAACCAGTTCTTC.

This rearrangement joins TRBV29-1 to TRBJ1-1; the D is unclear. CDR1 and CDR2 from the germline V gene are SQVTM and ANQGSEA. Trimming left V 2 bases short and J 1 base short, with 5 bases between. The CDR3 consists of 12 residues. This CDR3 is CSVERANTEAFF. CDR3 DNA: TGCAGCGTTGAACGGGCGAACACTGAAGCTTTCTTT.

With regard to this clonotype: Possible read error: a much larger clone is one base away. In DNA, the CDR3 is TGTGCCAGCACTGACGTGGGGGAGGGCACCGGGGAGCTGTTTTTT. Protein: CASTDVGEGTGELFF. The chain employs TRBV12-3 or TRBV12-4 and TRBJ2-2; 7 nucleotides line up with TRBD2. CDR3 size: 15 residues. J lost 4 bases, V lost 7 bases, and 9 bases had no gene match.

This clonotype was seen many times. The V gene is TRBV5-5, the J gene TRBJ2-1; 10 bases match TRBD2. The germline CDR1 and CDR2 sequences are SGHKS and YYEKEE (reference sequence). The V segment lost 7 bases and the J segment 8 bases; nucleotides outside the gene matches: 15. This CDR3 is built from 16 residues. The CDR3 nucleotides read TGTGCCAGCGGGAGGGGTGGCACTAGCGGGATAGATGAGCAGTTCTTC. Encoded protein: CASGRGGTSGIDEQFF. Full variable domain (rest looked up from reference TRBV5-5 and TRBJ2-1): DAGVTQSPTHLIKTRGQQVTLRCSPISGHKSVSWYQQVLGQGPQFIFQYYEKEERGRGNFPDRFSARQFPNYSSELNVNALLLGDSALYLCASGRGGTSGIDEQFFGPGTRLTVL.

Worth noting for this clonotype: A read error is possible here, since a much larger clone lies one base away. The V and J genes are TRBV5-1 and TRBJ2-7; D might be TRBD1 or TRBD2, each matching 5 bases. The CDR3 consists of 16 residues. The germline V and J ends were trimmed by 3 bases and 6 bases, with 22 bases remaining between them. The V gene's germline CDR1 is SGHRS and CDR2 YFSETQ. The CDR3 spells CASSWGPGRRSPEQYF. CDR3 DNA: TGCGCCAGCAGCTGGGGACCGGGACGGCGCTCCCCCGAGCAGTACTTC.

CDR3 sequence reads: CANSLESGLAGGRRYNEQFF. The CDR3 coding sequence is TGTGCCAACAGTTTAGAGTCGGGACTAGCGGGAGGGCGCCGCTACAATGAGCAGTTCTTC. J is TRBJ2-1 and V is TRBV7-9, with 16 bases lining up with TRBD2. V trimming: 10 bases; J trimming: 3 bases; junction bases outside the gene matches: 18. Per the germline V gene, CDR1 is SEHNR and CDR2 is FQNEAQ (reference sequence). The CDR3 totals 20 residues. Full variable domain (rest looked up from reference TRBV7-9 and TRBJ2-1): DTGVSQNPRHKITKRGQNVTFRCDPISEHNRLYWYRQTLGQGPEFLTYFQNEAQLEKSRLLSDRFSAERPKGSFSTLEIQRTEQGDSAMYLCANSLESGLAGGRRYNEQFFGPGTRLTVL.

This clonotype was picked up many times. The V call is TRBV20-1, the J call TRBJ2-1, with unresolved D. The CDR3 loop spans 13 amino acids. CDR1 and CDR2 from the germline V gene are DFQATT and SNEGSKA (reference sequence). Trimming left V 3 bases short and J 0 bases short, with 6 bases between. This chain's CDR3 is CSASASSYNEQFF. In DNA, the CDR3 is TGCAGTGCTAGCGCGAGCTCCTACAATGAGCAGTTCTTC.

A word on this clonotype: A read error is possible here, since a much larger clone lies one base away. The chain uses TRBV20-1 and TRBJ2-5; 14 bases map to TRBD2. CDR3 size: 16 residues. Germline-derived CDR1 and CDR2 are DFQATT and SNEGSKA (reference sequence). Unmatched junction bases numbered 8, after V lost 5 bases and J lost 3 bases. The CDR3 region has the DNA TGCAGTGCTCTGCTTCCGGGACTAGCGGGAGAAGAGACCCAGTACTTC. Amino acids: CSALLPGLAGEETQYF.